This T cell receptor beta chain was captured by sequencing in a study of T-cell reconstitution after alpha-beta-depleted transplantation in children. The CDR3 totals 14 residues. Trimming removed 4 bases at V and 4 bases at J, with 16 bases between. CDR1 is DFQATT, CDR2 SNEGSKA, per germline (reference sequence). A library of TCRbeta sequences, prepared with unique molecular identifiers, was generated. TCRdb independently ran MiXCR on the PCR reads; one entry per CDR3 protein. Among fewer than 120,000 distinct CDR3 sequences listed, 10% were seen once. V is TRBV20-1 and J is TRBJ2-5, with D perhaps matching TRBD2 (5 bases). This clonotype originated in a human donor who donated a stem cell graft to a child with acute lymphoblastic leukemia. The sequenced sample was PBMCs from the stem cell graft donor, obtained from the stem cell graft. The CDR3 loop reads CSATSGYRGETQYF. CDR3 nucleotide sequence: TGCAGTGCTACCTCGGGGTATCGGGGAGAGACCCAGTACTTC.